The following is a T cell receptor (beta chain) sequence with its context. Original processing notes: Estimates of nucleated cell counts were drawn from the amplification of reference gene primers. Profiling relied on immunoSEQ multiplex PCR, and the TCRdb table lists in-frame clones only, not all of them. The V and J calls and clone size come from that table; D and trimming were worked out from the DNA. This table has about 90,000 clones, around four fifths appearing once. The data were obtained in a study of blood T cell repertoires in COVID-19. Study context: Some COVID-19 samples were acute and others convalescent; all came from the United States, Italy and Spain. In each case, the material was cDNA or gDNA derived from T cells, B-cell-depleted T cells, or PBMCs.

J was trimmed by 4 bases and V by 4 bases; bases with no gene match: 5. CDR3 length: 14 amino acids. Germline lookup yields CDR1 MDHEN and CDR2 SYDVKM. This chain joins TRBV28 and TRBJ1-2, with 8 bases identical to TRBD1. Sequencing used peripheral blood. This sequence originates from a man aged 50-59 years with acute or convalescent COVID-19. Here the CDR3 reads CASSYSTGGYGYTF. In DNA form, the CDR3 reads TGTGCCAGCAGTTACTCTACAGGGGGCTATGGCTACACCTTC.